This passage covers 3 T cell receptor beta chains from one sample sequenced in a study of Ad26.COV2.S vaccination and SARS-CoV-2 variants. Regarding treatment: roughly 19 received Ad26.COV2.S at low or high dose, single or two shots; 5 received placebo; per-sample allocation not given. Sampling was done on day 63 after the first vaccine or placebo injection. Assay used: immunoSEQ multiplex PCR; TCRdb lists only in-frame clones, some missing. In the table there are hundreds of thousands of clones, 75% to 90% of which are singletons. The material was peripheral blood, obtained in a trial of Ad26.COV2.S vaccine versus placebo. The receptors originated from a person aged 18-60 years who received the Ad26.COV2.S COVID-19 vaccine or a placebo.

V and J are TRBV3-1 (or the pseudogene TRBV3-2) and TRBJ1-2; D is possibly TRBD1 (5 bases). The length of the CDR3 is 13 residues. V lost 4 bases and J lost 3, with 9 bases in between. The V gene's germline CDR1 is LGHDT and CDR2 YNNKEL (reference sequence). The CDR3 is CASSPRDDYGYTF. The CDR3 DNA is TGTGCCAGCAGCCCCAGGGATGACTATGGCTACACCTTC.

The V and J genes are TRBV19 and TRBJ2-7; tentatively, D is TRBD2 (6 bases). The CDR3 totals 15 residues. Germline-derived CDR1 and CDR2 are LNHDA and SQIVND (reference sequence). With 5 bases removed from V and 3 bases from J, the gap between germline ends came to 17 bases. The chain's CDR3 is CASSDGGLNNYEQYF. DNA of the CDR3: TGTGCCAGTAGTGACGGGGGACTTAACAACTACGAGCAGTACTTC.

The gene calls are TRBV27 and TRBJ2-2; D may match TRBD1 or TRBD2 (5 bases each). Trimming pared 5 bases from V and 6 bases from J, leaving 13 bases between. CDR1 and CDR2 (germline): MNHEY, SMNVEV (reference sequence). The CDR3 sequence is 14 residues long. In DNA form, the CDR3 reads TGTGCCAGCAGTATAGTGGGGGTCGCCGGGGAGCTGTTTTTT. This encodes CASSIVGVAGELFF.